Presented here are 26 T cell receptor beta chains from one specimen sequenced in a study of CD8 T cells in ankylosing spondylitis. TCRdb analysed the 5' RACE reads with MiXCR anew, one entry per CDR3 protein. In the table there are about 9,000 distinct CDR3 sequences, about 3.9% of which are singletons. The sequencing input was blood, either unsorted or a sorted T cell fraction (not recorded which). The receptors originated from a female donor with ankylosing spondylitis or in good health (not recorded which).

This clonotype was counted ten times or more. The chain combines TRBV9 with TRBJ2-1, with D tentatively TRBD1 (5 bases). CDR1 and CDR2 (germline): SGDLS, YYNGEE. V lost 4 bases to trimming and J lost 2 bases, with 13 bases between them. This CDR3 contains 15 residues. DNA of the CDR3: TGTGCCAGCAGCTTAACGACAGACCCCTACAATGAGCAGTTCTTC. This gives the protein CASSLTTDPYNEQFF.

At least ten counts were recorded for this clonotype. V is TRBV9 and J is TRBJ2-1, with D possibly being TRBD1 (5 bases). This CDR3 is built from 13 residues. The germline CDR1 and CDR2 sequences are SGDLS and YYNGEE. V gave up 3 bases and J gave up 8 bases, with 12 bases separating them. CDR3 DNA sequence: TGTGCCAGCAGCGGGACACCTAAGCATGAGCAGTTCTTC. Protein product: CASSGTPKHEQFF.

By share of the sample, this clonotype is medium-sized. The CDR3 reads CASSQGRTQNTEAFF. The CDR3 DNA sequence: TGTGCCAGCAGCCAAGGTAGGACACAGAACACTGAAGCTTTCTTT. The chain links TRBV3-1 to TRBJ1-1; a possible D gene is TRBD1 (5 bases). V shed 1 base and J shed 1 base, with 10 bases lying between them. Germline-derived CDR1 and CDR2 are LGHDT and YNNKEL (reference sequence). CDR3 length equals 15 residues.

This clonotype was recorded at least ten times. The chain carries TRBV9 and TRBJ2-7; D gene uncertain. CDR3 length: 14 amino acids. The germline CDR1 and CDR2 sequences are SGDLS and YYNGEE. V was shortened by 0 bases and J by 0 bases, with 7 bases between the two germline ends. The CDR3 nucleotides are TGTGCCAGCAGCGTAGATATAAGCTCCTACGAGCAGTACTTC. Translating gives CASSVDISSYEQYF.

This clonotype is labeled medium-sized. The chain joins TRBV9 to TRBJ1-1; D remains unclear. Germline V lookup: CDR1 SGDLS, CDR2 YYNGEE. This CDR3 has 12 amino acids. Trimming cost V 4 bases and J 4 bases, with 8 bases left between them. For the CDR3, the DNA is TGTGCCAGCAGCCCCCCCGGCACTGAAGCTTTCTTT. Protein product: CASSPPGTEAFF.

This clonotype was found many times. The J gene is TRBJ2-7, the V gene TRBV9, with a weak D call TRBD2 (6 bases). The CDR3 spans 15 residues. V lost 0 bases, J lost 0 bases, and 10 bases lay in between. The germline V gene has CDR1 SGDLS and CDR2 YYNGEE. Written as DNA, the CDR3 is TGTGCCAGCAGCGTAGCTTTCGGGAGCTCCTACGAGCAGTACTTC. The encoded protein is CASSVAFGSSYEQYF.

In its sample, this clonotype was seen many times. The chain is built from TRBV9 and TRBJ1-2; D ambiguous. This CDR3 spans 16 amino acids. V was cut by 4 bases and J by 5 bases, with 21 bases left in between. Germline V lookup: CDR1 SGDLS, CDR2 YYNGEE. CDR3 amino acids: CASSLGLGPERYGYTF. CDR3 DNA sequence: TGTGCCAGCAGCCTCGGTTTGGGCCCTGAGAGGTATGGCTACACCTTC. The full variable domain, in which reference TRBV9 and TRBJ1-2 provide the parts outside the CDR3, is DSGVTQTPKHLITATGQRVTLRCSPRSGDLSVYWYQQSLDQGLQFLIQYYNGEERAKGNILERFSAQQFPDLHSELNLSSLELGDSALYFCASSLGLGPERYGYTFGSGTRLTVV.

Many counts were recorded for this clonotype. The rearrangement uses TRBV9 and TRBJ2-7; 8 bases line up with TRBD2. Germline loops: CDR1 SGDLS, CDR2 YYNGEE. The CDR3 has 15 residues. Trimming took 1 base from V and 2 from J; bases not matched to a gene: 5. The CDR3 region has the DNA TGTGCCAGCAGCGTATTAGCGGGACCTACCTACGAGCAGTACTTC. Translating it yields CASSVLAGPTYEQYF.

This clonotype was found many times. This chain links TRBV9 with TRBJ1-2; 10 bases are a match to TRBD1. The germline gives CDR1 SGDLS, CDR2 YYNGEE. V dropped 0 bases and J dropped 4; count of bases not matched to a gene: 3. The CDR3 runs 15 residues. CDR3 region: CASSVGWTGGYGYTF. For the CDR3, the DNA is TGTGCCAGCAGCGTAGGATGGACAGGGGGCTATGGCTACACCTTC.

This clonotype came up many times. V is TRBV9 and J is TRBJ2-2; 10 bases align to TRBD1. The CDR3 has 18 amino acids. Germline V lookup: CDR1 SGDLS, CDR2 YYNGEE. The V segment lost 1 base and the J segment 1 base; nucleotides outside the gene matches: 7. CDR3 coding DNA: TGTGCCAGCAGCGTAAGACAGGGGGCGAGTTTGAACACCGGGGAGCTGTTTTTT. It encodes CASSVRQGASLNTGELFF.

This clonotype showed up many times. The chain employs TRBV9 and TRBJ2-3; the match to TRBD1 covers 8 bases. This CDR3 has 16 amino acids. The ends lost 7 bases at V and 0 bases at J; junction bases unmatched: 10. Germline CDR1 and CDR2: SGDLS and YYNGEE. The CDR3 DNA reads TGTGCCAGCTCTGAGGGACAGGCAACTAGCACAGATACGCAGTATTTT. It codes for CASSEGQATSTDTQYF.

This clonotype came up a few times. The CDR3 region has the DNA TGTGCCAGCAGCGGAACAGGGAACCCGAACACCGGGGAGCTGTTTTTT. Its translation is CASSGTGNPNTGELFF. The gene calls are TRBV9 and TRBJ2-2; D is perhaps TRBD1 (6 bases). CDR3 length: 16 amino acids. V shed 3 bases and J shed 0 bases, with 12 bases lying between them. Germline CDR1 is SGDLS and CDR2 is YYNGEE.

This clonotype was recorded many times. V and J are TRBV9 and TRBJ1-1; TRBD1 matches 9 bases. J lost 4 bases, V lost 4 bases, and 11 bases had no gene match. The CDR3 runs to 16 residues. Germline assignment: CDR1 SGDLS and CDR2 YYNGEE. The CDR3 DNA reads TGTGCCAGCAGCCCCCCCGGGACAGGGTTGGGCACTGAAGCTTTCTTT. The encoded protein is CASSPPGTGLGTEAFF.

This clonotype was counted a few times. The limits of the CDR3 on the DNA are not certain, so only TCRdb's listed CDR3 is given. The rearrangement uses TRBV21-1 and TRBJ2-1; TRBD2 is the table's D call and was not checked against the DNA. TRBV21-1 is a documented pseudogene. The CDR3 spans 23 amino acids, including both terminal residues. The CDR3 loop reads CASSIEWGQGSRLLAGGYNEQFF.

This clonotype was found many times. The chain couples TRBV9 to TRBJ2-2; D perhaps matches TRBD1 (6 bases). This CDR3 contains 19 residues. V gave up 0 bases and J gave up 4 bases, with 22 bases separating them. Germline assignment: CDR1 SGDLS and CDR2 YYNGEE. The CDR3 loop reads CASSVVPGGGHPPTGELFF. DNA of the CDR3: TGTGCCAGCAGCGTAGTCCCAGGTGGGGGACACCCGCCCACCGGGGAGCTGTTTTTT. The complete variable domain, with remaining parts taken from reference TRBV9 and TRBJ2-2, reads DSGVTQTPKHLITATGQRVTLRCSPRSGDLSVYWYQQSLDQGLQFLIQYYNGEERAKGNILERFSAQQFPDLHSELNLSSLELGDSALYFCASSVVPGGGHPPTGELFFGEGSRLTVL.

The sample holds a few counts of this clonotype. The V call is TRBV9, the J call TRBJ2-7; D possibly corresponds to TRBD2 (5 bases). Between the trimmed V and J ends, which lost 0 bases and 5 bases, there was a span of 9 bases. The germline V gene has CDR1 SGDLS and CDR2 YYNGEE. This CDR3 comprises 13 residues. The CDR3 DNA reads TGTGCCAGCAGCGTAGGGACGGGAAACGAGCAGTACTTC. Protein sequence: CASSVGTGNEQYF.

This clonotype was counted many times. V and J are TRBV9 and TRBJ2-2; a possible D gene is TRBD1 (5 bases). V lost 5 bases, J lost 6 bases, and 8 bases lay in between. Germline-derived CDR1 and CDR2 are SGDLS and YYNGEE. The CDR3 has 12 residues. The CDR3 loop reads CASRKGAGELFF. The CDR3 coding sequence is TGTGCCAGCAGAAAAGGGGCCGGGGAGCTGTTTTTT.

This clonotype was observed many times. CDR3 loop: CASSHHRQGGTGELFF. DNA for the CDR3: TGTGCCAGCAGTCATCATCGACAGGGAGGCACCGGGGAGCTGTTTTTT. V and J are TRBV9 and TRBJ2-2, with D perhaps matching TRBD1 (7 bases). This CDR3 has 16 residues. The germline V gene encodes CDR1 SGDLS and CDR2 YYNGEE. Trimming shortened V by 5 bases and J by 4 bases, and 18 bases separated the two germline ends. The full variable domain, its missing parts supplied by reference TRBV9 and TRBJ2-2, is DSGVTQTPKHLITATGQRVTLRCSPRSGDLSVYWYQQSLDQGLQFLIQYYNGEERAKGNILERFSAQQFPDLHSELNLSSLELGDSALYFCASSHHRQGGTGELFFGEGSRLTVL.

This clonotype has at least ten counts. V is TRBV9 and J is TRBJ2-2; 7 positions agree with TRBD2. This CDR3 comprises 16 residues. With 0 bases clipped from V and 2 bases from J, the junction kept 4 bases outside the gene matches. Germline V gene data show CDR1 as SGDLS and CDR2 as YYNGEE. CDR3 residues: CASSVEAGENTGELFF. CDR3 sequence (DNA): TGTGCCAGCAGCGTAGAGGCGGGGGAAAACACCGGGGAGCTGTTTTTT.

This clonotype was recorded at least ten times. The chain links TRBV9 to TRBJ2-7; no clear D. Germline-derived CDR1 and CDR2 are SGDLS and YYNGEE. This CDR3 region has 14 residues. V was clipped by 0 bases and J by 0 bases, with 7 bases between them. CDR3 DNA sequence: TGTGCCAGCAGCGTAGAAGGTGCCTCCTACGAGCAGTACTTC. The encoded protein is CASSVEGASYEQYF. The full variable domain, its missing parts supplied by reference TRBV9 and TRBJ2-7, is DSGVTQTPKHLITATGQRVTLRCSPRSGDLSVYWYQQSLDQGLQFLIQYYNGEERAKGNILERFSAQQFPDLHSELNLSSLELGDSALYFCASSVEGASYEQYFGPGTRLTVT.

This clonotype was detected ten times or more. The V call is TRBV9, the J call TRBJ2-1; TRBD2 matches at 9 bases. Unmatched junction bases numbered 7, after V lost 4 bases and J lost 5 bases. The CDR3 contains 15 residues. Germline V gives CDR1 SGDLS, CDR2 YYNGEE. The CDR3 region has the DNA TGTGCCAGCAGCTACACAATAGCGGGGGACAATGAGCAGTTCTTC. This sequence encodes CASSYTIAGDNEQFF.

In its sample, this clonotype ranks as medium-sized. J is TRBJ1-5 and V is TRBV9; D may be TRBD1 (6 bases). Germline CDR1 reads SGDLS; CDR2 reads YYNGEE. The CDR3 has 15 amino acids. The V end lost 0 bases, the J end lost 3 bases, and 10 bases lay between the germline ends. Here the CDR3 DNA reads TGTGCCAGCAGCGTAGGGGGGGGGCTCAATCAGCCCCAGCATTTT. The encoded protein is CASSVGGGLNQPQHF.

Relative to its sample, this clonotype is medium-sized. The V gene is TRBV9, the J gene TRBJ1-4; D is perhaps TRBD1 (6 bases). The germline V gene encodes CDR1 SGDLS and CDR2 YYNGEE. CDR3 length: 12 amino acids. The germline V and J ends were trimmed by 7 bases and 6 bases, with 10 bases remaining between them. In nucleotides, the CDR3 is TGTGCCAGCGGGACACAGGATGAAAAACTGTTTTTT. Residues: CASGTQDEKLFF.

This clonotype is medium-sized within its sample. The chain employs TRBV9 and TRBJ1-2, with TRBD1 as a possible D gene (6 bases). V was shortened by 0 bases and J by 1 base, with 19 bases between the two germline ends. Germline CDR1 and CDR2: SGDLS and YYNGEE. CDR3 length: 18 amino acids. The CDR3 reads CASSVDYSGGRDNYGYTF. The CDR3 bases are TGTGCCAGCAGCGTAGATTACAGCGGGGGGCGAGATAACTATGGCTACACCTTC.

At least ten counts were recorded for this clonotype. The chain couples TRBV9 to TRBJ1-1; weak D call: TRBD1 (6 bases). CDR1 and CDR2 from the germline V gene are SGDLS and YYNGEE. The CDR3 spans 15 residues. V lost 3 bases, J lost 2 bases, and 14 bases lay in between. The CDR3 region is CASSATGTLNTEAFF. As DNA, the CDR3 is TGTGCCAGCAGCGCGACCGGGACACTAAACACTGAAGCTTTCTTT.

Within the sample, this clonotype is medium-sized. The chain recombines TRBV9 with TRBJ1-3, with a weak D call TRBD1 (5 bases). Germline V gene lookup returns CDR1 SGDLS and CDR2 YYNGEE. This CDR3 contains 15 residues. V lost 0 bases to trimming and J lost 2 bases, with 9 bases between them. The CDR3 here is CASSVGTGTGNTIYF. DNA of the CDR3: TGTGCCAGCAGCGTAGGAACAGGCACTGGAAACACCATATATTTT.